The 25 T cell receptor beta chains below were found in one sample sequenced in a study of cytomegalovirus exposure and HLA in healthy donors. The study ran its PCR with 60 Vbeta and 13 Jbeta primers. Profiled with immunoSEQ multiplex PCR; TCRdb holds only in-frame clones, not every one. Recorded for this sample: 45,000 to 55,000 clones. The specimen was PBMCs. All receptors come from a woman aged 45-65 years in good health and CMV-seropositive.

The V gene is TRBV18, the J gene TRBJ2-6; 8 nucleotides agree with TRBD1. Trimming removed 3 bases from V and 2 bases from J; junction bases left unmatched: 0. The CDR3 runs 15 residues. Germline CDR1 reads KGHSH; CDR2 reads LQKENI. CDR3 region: CASSPDRAGANVLTF. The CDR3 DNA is TGTGCCAGCTCACCGGACAGGGCTGGGGCCAACGTCCTGACTTTC.

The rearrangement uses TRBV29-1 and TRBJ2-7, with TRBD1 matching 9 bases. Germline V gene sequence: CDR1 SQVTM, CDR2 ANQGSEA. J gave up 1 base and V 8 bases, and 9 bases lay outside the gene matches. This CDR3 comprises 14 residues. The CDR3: CSTPTGGRSYEQYF. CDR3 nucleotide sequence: TGCAGCACCCCTACAGGGGGCAGGTCCTACGAGCAGTACTTC.

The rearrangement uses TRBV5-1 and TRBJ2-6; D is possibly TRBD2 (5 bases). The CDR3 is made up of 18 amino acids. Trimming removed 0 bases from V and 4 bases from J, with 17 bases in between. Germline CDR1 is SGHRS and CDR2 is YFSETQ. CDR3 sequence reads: CASSLEASKTGGANVLTF. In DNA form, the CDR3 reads TGCGCCAGCAGCTTGGAGGCTAGCAAAACGGGAGGGGCCAACGTCCTGACTTTC.

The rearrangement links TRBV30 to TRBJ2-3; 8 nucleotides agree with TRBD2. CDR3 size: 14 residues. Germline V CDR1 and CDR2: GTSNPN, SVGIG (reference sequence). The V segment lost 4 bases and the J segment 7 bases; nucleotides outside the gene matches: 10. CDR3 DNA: TGTGCCTGGACCGGCGGGACTAGGGGCCATACGCAGTATTTT. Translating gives CAWTGGTRGHTQYF.

CDR3 amino acids: CASSQEIVGVTEAFF. The CDR3 nucleotides are TGCGCCAGCAGCCAAGAGATAGTCGGGGTTACTGAAGCTTTCTTT. The chain has TRBV4-3 and TRBJ1-1; no firm D call. Germline loops: CDR1 LGHNA, CDR2 YSLEER. The V end was cut by 0 bases, the J end by 5 bases, with 13 bases between. The CDR3 consists of 15 residues.

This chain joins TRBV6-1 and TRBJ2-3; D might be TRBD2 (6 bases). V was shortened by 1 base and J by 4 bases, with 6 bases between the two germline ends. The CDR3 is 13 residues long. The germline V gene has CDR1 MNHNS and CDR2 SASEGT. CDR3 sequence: CASSEGGADTQYF. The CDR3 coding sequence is TGTGCCAGCAGTGAAGGCGGGGCAGATACGCAGTATTTT.

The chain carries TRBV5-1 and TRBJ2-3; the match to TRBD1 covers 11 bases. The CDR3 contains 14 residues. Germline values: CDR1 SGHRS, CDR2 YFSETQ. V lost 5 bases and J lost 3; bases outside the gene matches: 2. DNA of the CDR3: TGCGCCAGCAGAGGACAGGGGGCAACAGATACGCAGTATTTT. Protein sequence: CASRGQGATDTQYF.

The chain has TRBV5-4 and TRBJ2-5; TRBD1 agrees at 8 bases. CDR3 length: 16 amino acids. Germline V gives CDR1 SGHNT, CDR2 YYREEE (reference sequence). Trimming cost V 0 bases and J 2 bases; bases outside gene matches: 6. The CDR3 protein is CASSLVGTGGQETQYF. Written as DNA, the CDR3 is TGTGCCAGCAGCTTGGTTGGAACAGGGGGGCAAGAGACCCAGTACTTC.

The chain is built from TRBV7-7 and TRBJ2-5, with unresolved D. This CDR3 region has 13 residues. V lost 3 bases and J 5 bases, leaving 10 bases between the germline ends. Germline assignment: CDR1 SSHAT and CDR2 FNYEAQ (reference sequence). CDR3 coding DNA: TGTGCCAGCAGCTTCGCGGTGGGTGAGACCCAGTACTTC. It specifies CASSFAVGETQYF.

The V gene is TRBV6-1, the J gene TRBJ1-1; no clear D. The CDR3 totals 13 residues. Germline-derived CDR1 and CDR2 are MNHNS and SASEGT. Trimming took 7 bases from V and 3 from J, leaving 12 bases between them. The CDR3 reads CASTKEGYTEAFF. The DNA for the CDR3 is TGTGCCAGCACCAAGGAGGGCTACACTGAAGCTTTCTTT.

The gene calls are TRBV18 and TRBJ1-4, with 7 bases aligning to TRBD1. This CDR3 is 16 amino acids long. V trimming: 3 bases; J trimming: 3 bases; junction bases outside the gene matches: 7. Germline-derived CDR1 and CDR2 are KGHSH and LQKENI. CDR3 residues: CASSPNYQGANEKLFF. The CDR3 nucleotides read TGTGCCAGCTCACCTAATTACCAGGGGGCTAATGAAAAACTGTTTTTT.

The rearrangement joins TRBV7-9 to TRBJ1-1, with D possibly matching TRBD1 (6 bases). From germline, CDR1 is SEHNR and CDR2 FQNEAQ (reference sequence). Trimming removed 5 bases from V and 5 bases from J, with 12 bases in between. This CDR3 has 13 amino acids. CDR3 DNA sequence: TGTGCCAGCAGCCTTAACAGGGCGACTGAAGCTTTCTTT. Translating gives CASSLNRATEAFF.

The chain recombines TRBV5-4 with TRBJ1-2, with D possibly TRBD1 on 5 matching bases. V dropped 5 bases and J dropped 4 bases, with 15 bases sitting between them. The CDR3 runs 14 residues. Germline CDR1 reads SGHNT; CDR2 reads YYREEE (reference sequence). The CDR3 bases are TGTGCCAGCAGGCTGGGGGGAGGGAGCTATGGCTACACCTTC. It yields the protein CASRLGGGSYGYTF.

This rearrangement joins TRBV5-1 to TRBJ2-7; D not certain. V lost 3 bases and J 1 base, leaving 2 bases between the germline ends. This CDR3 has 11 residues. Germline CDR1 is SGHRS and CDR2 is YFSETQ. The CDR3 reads CASSSSYEQYF. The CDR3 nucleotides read TGCGCCAGCAGCTCATCCTACGAGCAGTACTTC.

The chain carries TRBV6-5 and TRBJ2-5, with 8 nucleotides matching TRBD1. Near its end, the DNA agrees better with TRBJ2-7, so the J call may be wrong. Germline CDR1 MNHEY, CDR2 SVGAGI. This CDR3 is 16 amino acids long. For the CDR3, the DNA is TGTGCCAGCAGTTACTCCGGACAGGGTGGCTACTACGAGCAGTACTTC. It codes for CASSYSGQGGYYEQYF.

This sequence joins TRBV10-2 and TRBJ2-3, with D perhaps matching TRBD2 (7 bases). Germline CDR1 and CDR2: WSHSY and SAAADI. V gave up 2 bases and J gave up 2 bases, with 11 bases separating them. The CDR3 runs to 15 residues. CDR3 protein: CASSEPGGSTDTQYF. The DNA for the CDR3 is TGCGCCAGCAGTGAGCCGGGGGGCTCCACAGATACGCAGTATTTT.

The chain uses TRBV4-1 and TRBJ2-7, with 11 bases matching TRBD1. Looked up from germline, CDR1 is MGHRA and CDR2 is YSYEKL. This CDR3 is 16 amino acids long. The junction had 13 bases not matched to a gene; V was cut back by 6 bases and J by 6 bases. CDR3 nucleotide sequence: TGCGCCAGCAGTCGGGATCCCGGGACAGGGGGTCGCGAGCAGTACTTC. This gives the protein CASSRDPGTGGREQYF.

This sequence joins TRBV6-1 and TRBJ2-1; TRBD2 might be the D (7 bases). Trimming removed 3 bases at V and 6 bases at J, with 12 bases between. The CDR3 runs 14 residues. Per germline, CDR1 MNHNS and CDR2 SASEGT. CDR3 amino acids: CASSDRGGVNEQFF. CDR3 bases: TGTGCCAGCAGTGATAGAGGGGGGGTCAATGAGCAGTTCTTC.

This CDR3 reads CASSMGTSRATIYF. Here the CDR3 DNA reads TGTGCCAGCAGCATGGGGACTAGTAGGGCCACCATATATTTT. The chain uses TRBV7-3 and TRBJ1-3, with a weak D call TRBD1 (5 bases). This CDR3 region has 14 residues. Trimming stripped 5 bases from V and 9 bases from J, with 17 bases between. Germline-derived CDR1 and CDR2 are SGHTA and FQGTGA. Variable domain in full (rest from reference TRBV7-3 and TRBJ1-3): GAGVSQTPSNKVTEKGKYVELRCDPISGHTALYWYRQSLGQGPEFLIYFQGTGAADDSGLPNDRFFAVRPEGSVSTLKIQRTERGDSAVYLCASSMGTSRATIYFGEGSWLTVV.

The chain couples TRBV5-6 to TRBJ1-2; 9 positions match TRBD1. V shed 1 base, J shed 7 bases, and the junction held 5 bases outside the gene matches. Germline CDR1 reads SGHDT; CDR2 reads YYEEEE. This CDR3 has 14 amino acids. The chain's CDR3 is CASSLPTGGLGYTF. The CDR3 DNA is TGTGCCAGCAGCTTGCCGACAGGGGGTCTTGGCTACACCTTC. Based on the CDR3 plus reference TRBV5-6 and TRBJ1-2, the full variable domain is DAGVTQSPTHLIKTRGQQVTLRCSPKSGHDTVSWYQQALGQGPQFIFQYYEEEERQRGNFPDRFSGHQFPNYSSELNVNALLLGDSALYLCASSLPTGGLGYTFGSGTRLTVV.

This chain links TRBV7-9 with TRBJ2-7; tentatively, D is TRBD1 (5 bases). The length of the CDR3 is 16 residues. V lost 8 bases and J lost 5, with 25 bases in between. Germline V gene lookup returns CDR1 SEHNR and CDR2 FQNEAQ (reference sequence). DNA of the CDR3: TGTGCCAGCCGCCTTGGCGGACACGGAAGGTTGCACGAGCAGTACTTC. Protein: CASRLGGHGRLHEQYF.

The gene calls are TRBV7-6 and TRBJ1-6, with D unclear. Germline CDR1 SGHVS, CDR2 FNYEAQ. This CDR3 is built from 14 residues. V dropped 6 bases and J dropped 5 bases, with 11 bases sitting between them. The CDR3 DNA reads TGTGCCAGCAGGGCGGAACTGGATAATTCACCCCTCCACTTT. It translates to CASRAELDNSPLHF.

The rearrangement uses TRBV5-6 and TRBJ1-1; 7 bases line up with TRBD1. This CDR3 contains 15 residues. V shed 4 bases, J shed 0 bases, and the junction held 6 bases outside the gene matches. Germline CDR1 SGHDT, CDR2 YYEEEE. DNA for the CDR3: TGTGCCAGCAGCGTAGCTACAGGGGTGAACACTGAAGCTTTCTTT. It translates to CASSVATGVNTEAFF.

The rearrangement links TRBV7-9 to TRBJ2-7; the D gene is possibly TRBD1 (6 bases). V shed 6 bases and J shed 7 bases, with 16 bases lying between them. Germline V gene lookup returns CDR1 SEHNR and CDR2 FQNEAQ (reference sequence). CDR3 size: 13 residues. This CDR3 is CASSPGHKGEQYF. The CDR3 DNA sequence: TGTGCCAGCAGTCCGGGACATAAGGGGGAGCAGTACTTC.

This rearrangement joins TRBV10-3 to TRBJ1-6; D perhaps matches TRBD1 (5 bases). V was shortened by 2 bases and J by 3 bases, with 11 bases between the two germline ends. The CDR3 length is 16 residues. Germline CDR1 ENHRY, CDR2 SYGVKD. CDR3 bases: TGTGCCATCAGTGAGGGTGGACAACTCTATAATTCACCCCTCCACTTT. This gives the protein CAISEGGQLYNSPLHF.